A single sample is the source of the 22 T cell receptor beta chains below, sequenced in a study of shared clonotypes between healthy human individuals. Profiled with immunoSEQ multiplex PCR; TCRdb holds only in-frame clones, not every one. Of roughly 2 million clones in the sample, approximately 95% are singletons; the top ten hold 0.1% to 0.15%. Specimen: naive CD4+ T cells sorted from blood. The subset was: CD45RA+ positively selected. The receptors here all came from a man aged 18 to 29 in good health.

The chain employs TRBV4-3 and TRBJ2-6; the D gene is possibly TRBD1 (5 bases). V was pared by 3 bases and J by 0 bases, with 15 bases between. The CDR3 is 18 residues long. Per the germline V gene, CDR1 is LGHNA and CDR2 is YSLEER. The CDR3 here is CASSQLGAGYSGANVLTF. CDR3 coding DNA: TGCGCCAGCAGCCAGTTAGGGGCAGGTTACTCTGGGGCCAACGTCCTGACTTTC.

As to this clone: Distinct nucleotide sequences in the sample also encode this CDR3. The rearrangement links TRBV9 to TRBJ1-3; D perhaps matches TRBD1 (5 bases). The germline CDR1 and CDR2 sequences are SGDLS and YYNGEE. The length of the CDR3 is 13 residues. The ends were cut back, 2 bases at V and 3 bases at J, with 6 bases in the middle. CDR3 sequence: CASSVGGGNTIYF. In DNA form, the CDR3 reads TGTGCCAGCAGCGTGGGGGGTGGAAACACCATATATTTT.

The V gene is TRBV7-9, the J gene TRBJ2-7, with TRBD1 as a possible D gene (6 bases). CDR3 length equals 14 residues. V shed 4 bases and J shed 2 bases, with 12 bases lying between them. Germline V gene data show CDR1 as SEHNR and CDR2 as FQNEAQ (reference sequence). CDR3 in amino acids: CASSSMTGTYEQYF. In DNA form, the CDR3 reads TGTGCCAGCAGCTCGATGACAGGAACCTACGAGCAGTACTTC.

The chain has TRBV30 and TRBJ1-4; 7 positions match TRBD1. CDR1 is GTSNPN and CDR2 is SVGIG in the germline V gene (reference sequence). This CDR3 comprises 17 residues. V was clipped by 0 bases and J by 7 bases; unmatched bases: 14. CDR3 sequence: CAWSVRGRGQVGEKLFF. CDR3 DNA: TGTGCCTGGAGTGTAAGGGGGAGGGGGCAGGTGGGTGAAAAACTGTTTTTT.

The chain joins TRBV5-4 to TRBJ2-5; D possibly matches TRBD1 or TRBD2 (5 bases each). Germline-derived CDR1 and CDR2 are SGHNT and YYREEE (reference sequence). V was cut by 3 bases and J by 4 bases, with 19 bases left in between. The CDR3 covers 16 residues. CDR3 in amino acids: CASSSFGREILETQYF. CDR3 coding DNA: TGTGCCAGCAGCTCCTTCGGCAGGGAGATCCTAGAGACCCAGTACTTC. The full variable domain, with the rest looked up from reference TRBV5-4 and TRBJ2-5, is ETGVTQSPTHLIKTRGQQVTLRCSSQSGHNTVSWYQQALGQGPQFIFQYYREEENGRGNFPPRFSGLQFPNYSSELNVNALELDDSALYLCASSSFGREILETQYFGPGTRLLVL.

The chain is built from TRBV7-9 and TRBJ2-5; 7 positions match TRBD1. The V gene end was trimmed by 6 bases and the J gene end by 2 bases; junction bases not matched to a gene: 6. The CDR3 runs to 14 residues. The germline V gene encodes CDR1 SEHNR and CDR2 FQNEAQ (reference sequence). CDR3 nucleotide sequence: TGTGCCAGCAGTTGGGGACAGCAACAAGAGACCCAGTACTTC. It is translated as CASSWGQQQETQYF.

V usage is TRBV6-5 and J usage is TRBJ2-7, with TRBD1 matching over 7 bases. Germline loops: CDR1 MNHEY, CDR2 SVGAGI. Trimming at V came to 10 bases and at J to 4 bases, leaving 7 bases not matched to a gene. CDR3 size: 12 residues. CDR3 sequence: CATTTGAYEQYF. Written as DNA, the CDR3 is TGTGCCACGACTACAGGGGCGTACGAGCAGTACTTC.

This clone showed up just once. The genes are TRBV30 and TRBJ1-2; D call uncertain. Between the trimmed V and J ends, which lost 1 base and 4 bases, there was a span of 10 bases. This CDR3 is 13 amino acids long. CDR1 and CDR2 from the germline V gene are GTSNPN and SVGIG (reference sequence). The CDR3 spells CAWSGPTGYGYTF. As DNA, the CDR3 is TGTGCCTGGAGTGGCCCTACGGGCTATGGCTACACCTTC. The full variable domain, its missing parts supplied by reference TRBV30 and TRBJ1-2, is SQTIHQWPATLVQPVGSPLSLECTVEGTSNPNLYWYRQAAGRGLQLLFYSVGIGQISSEVPQNLSASRPQDRQFILSSKKLLLSDSGFYLCAWSGPTGYGYTFGSGTRLTVV.

The chain recombines TRBV5-5 with TRBJ1-1; D not certain. V dropped 0 bases and J dropped 4 bases, with 10 bases sitting between them. Germline V gene lookup returns CDR1 SGHKS and CDR2 YYEKEE (reference sequence). The CDR3 has 14 amino acids. Written as DNA, the CDR3 is TGTGCCAGCAGCTTGGAGCTGGTATCCACTGAAGCTTTCTTT. Residues: CASSLELVSTEAFF.

The V gene is TRBV7-9, the J gene TRBJ2-1; 11 positions agree with TRBD1. Germline loops: CDR1 SEHNR, CDR2 FQNEAQ (reference sequence). The trim removed 4 bases at V and 9 bases at J, leaving 5 bases unmatched. This CDR3 contains 14 residues. The CDR3 protein is CASSSGQGATEQFF. Written as DNA, the CDR3 is TGTGCCAGCAGCTCCGGACAGGGGGCGACTGAGCAGTTCTTC.

The CDR3 spells CASRPGGGSEAFF. The DNA of the CDR3 is TGTGCCAGTAGGCCCGGGGGCGGATCTGAAGCTTTCTTT. This rearrangement joins TRBV19 to TRBJ1-1; D is possibly TRBD1 (6 bases). The V gene lost 6 bases and the J gene lost 6 bases, with 14 bases spanning the gap. The CDR3 spans 13 residues. Per the germline V gene, CDR1 is LNHDA and CDR2 is SQIVND (reference sequence).

This clone turned up a few times. The rearrangement joins TRBV10-1 to TRBJ1-5; tentatively, D is TRBD1 (6 bases). The germline V gene has CDR1 WNHNN and CDR2 SYGVQD (reference sequence). V lost 6 bases, J lost 4 bases, and 13 bases lay in between. The CDR3 covers 14 residues. CDR3 nucleotide sequence: TGCGCCAGCAGACTGGACAGCGGAAATCAGCCCCAGCATTTT. It is translated as CASRLDSGNQPQHF.

The gene calls are TRBV10-3 and TRBJ2-7; TRBD1 might be the D (5 bases). Germline V CDR1 and CDR2: ENHRY, SYGVKD. V dropped 5 bases and J dropped 3 bases, with 14 bases sitting between them. The CDR3 has 14 residues. The chain's CDR3 is CAISPTGQGYEQYF. CDR3 bases: TGTGCCATCAGTCCAACAGGACAAGGCTACGAGCAGTACTTC.

The rearrangement links TRBV5-5 to TRBJ2-1, with D unclear. CDR1 is SGHKS, CDR2 YYEKEE, per germline (reference sequence). The V end lost 2 bases, the J end lost 12 bases, and 9 bases lay between the germline ends. The CDR3 is 11 amino acids. As DNA, the CDR3 is TGTGCCAGCAGCTTTGTATCCGGGCAGTTCTTC. Translated, it gives CASSFVSGQFF.

In DNA form, the CDR3 reads TGTGCCTGGAGTGCTGGGACTAGCGGGAAACAAGAGACCCAGTACTTC. Translated, it gives CAWSAGTSGKQETQYF. V is TRBV30 and J is TRBJ2-5; 13 nucleotides align to TRBD2. J was trimmed by 2 bases and V by 1 base; bases with no gene match: 4. Germline CDR1 and CDR2: GTSNPN and SVGIG (reference sequence). This CDR3 has 16 amino acids.

The gene calls are TRBV5-6 and TRBJ1-5, with D uncertain. Per the germline V gene, CDR1 is SGHDT and CDR2 is YYEEEE. V lost 1 base and J 4 bases, leaving 15 bases between the germline ends. The CDR3 loop spans 16 amino acids. CDR3 coding DNA: TGTGCCAGCAGCTTGCGGCAAGGGCCTGGGAATCAGCCCCAGCATTTT. It yields the protein CASSLRQGPGNQPQHF.

This rearrangement joins TRBV5-4 to TRBJ2-3; D is possibly TRBD1 or TRBD2 (5 bases each). The V gene lost 5 bases and the J gene lost 2 bases, with 15 bases spanning the gap. The CDR3 consists of 15 residues. CDR1 is SGHNT and CDR2 is YYREEE in the germline V gene (reference sequence). CDR3 nucleotide sequence: TGTGCCAGCAGTCCTACCGGGACGCTCACAGATACGCAGTATTTT. Protein sequence: CASSPTGTLTDTQYF.

The J gene is TRBJ2-1, the V gene TRBV6-1, with 12 bases matching TRBD1. The CDR3 sequence is 15 residues long. Germline assignment: CDR1 MNHNS and CDR2 SASEGT. The trim removed 6 bases at V and 9 bases at J, leaving 9 bases unmatched. The CDR3 sequence is CASRLQGQGASEQFF. DNA of the CDR3: TGTGCCAGCAGGCTCCAGGGACAGGGGGCAAGTGAGCAGTTCTTC.

This chain links TRBV6-5 with TRBJ2-7, with 7 bases identical to TRBD1. This CDR3 has 15 amino acids. In germline, CDR1 is MNHEY, CDR2 SVGAGI. The V gene end was trimmed by 2 bases and the J gene end by 1 base; junction bases not matched to a gene: 5. The CDR3 nucleotides are TGTGCCAGCAGTTACCGGGACAGCCTATCCTACGAGCAGTACTTC. Amino acids: CASSYRDSLSYEQYF.

The V call is TRBV28, the J call TRBJ1-2; D may be TRBD1 (5 bases). This CDR3 region has 13 residues. The V gene's germline CDR1 is MDHEN and CDR2 SYDVKM. The V and J ends lost 4 bases and 3 bases respectively, with 9 bases between them. The CDR3 DNA reads as TGTGCCAGCAGTTCCGAGGGGTACTATGGCTACACCTTC. Its translation is CASSSEGYYGYTF.

V gene TRBV27 combines with J gene TRBJ2-7; 9 nucleotides match TRBD1. Germline V lookup: CDR1 MNHEY, CDR2 SMNVEV (reference sequence). V was clipped by 6 bases and J by 4 bases; unmatched bases: 10. CDR3 length: 15 amino acids. The CDR3 is CASSSKGQGTYEQYF. The CDR3 DNA reads as TGTGCCAGCAGCTCAAAGGGACAGGGTACTTACGAGCAGTACTTC.

The chain has TRBV21-1 and TRBJ2-7; the D call in the table, TRBD1, was not verified against the DNA. TRBV21-1 is a documented pseudogene. The CDR3 runs to 13 residues. The CDR3: CASRWTGEDEQYF. The CDR3 DNA follows: TGTGCCAGCAGATGGACAGGGGAGGACGAGCAGTACTTC.